A selection of T cell receptor beta chains follows, all from one sample in a study of cytomegalovirus exposure and HLA in healthy donors. The assay was immunoSEQ multiplex PCR, and TCRdb's table has in-frame clones only and misses some. The data contain roughly 150,000 clones, roughly 70% of them seen just once; the ten biggest clones take up approximately 5.6%. The material sequenced was PBMCs. The receptor set was obtained from a young woman in good health and CMV-seropositive. Each CDR3 is given with its conserved first and last residue. Fields, in order: V gene, D gene, clone size, J gene, CDR3 DNA, CDR3 protein. D genes are given only for firm matches. Only part of the rows carry a size: once, few, many, or a class if the clone is expanded.

TRBV30	TRBD1	few	TRBJ1-4	TGTGCCTGGGGGGGACAGGGAAACGACGAAAAACTGTTTTTT	CAWGGQGNDEKLFF
TRBV6-1	TRBD2	-	TRBJ2-7	TGTGCCAGCAGTGACGCTGGTAGCGGGGGGGACTACGAGCAGTACTTC	CASSDAGSGGDYEQYF
TRBV7-8	TRBD2	-	TRBJ2-2	TGTGCCAGCAGCCCTAGCGGGGGGGCGGGCGGGGAGCTGTTTTTT	CASSPSGGAGGELFF
TRBV28	TRBD1	few	TRBJ2-4	TGTGCCAGAATTCTTTTGGACAGGTCACTTAGAGCAAAAAACATTCAGTACTTC	CARILLDRSLRAKNIQYF
TRBV2	-	-	TRBJ1-4	TGTGCCAGCAGTGATACGAGTTATAATGAAAAACTGTTTTTT	CASSDTSYNEKLFF
TRBV5-6	-	-	TRBJ2-7	TGTGCCAGCAGCTTTCCGCAGGGGCACCCCCTCGAGCAGTACTTC	CASSFPQGHPLEQYF
TRBV28	-	-	TRBJ2-2	TGTGCCAGCAGCCGCCCGGACACCGGGGAGCTGTTTTTT	CASSRPDTGELFF
TRBV30	-	-	TRBJ1-1	TGTGCCTGGGCGGACGGGATTGAAGCTTTCTTT	CAWADGIEAFF
TRBV7-8	TRBD2	-	TRBJ2-5	TGTGCCAGCAGCTTAACAGCGGGGGGGCTTGAGACCCAGTACTTC	CASSLTAGGLETQYF
TRBV28	-	-	TRBJ2-1	TGTGCCAGCACCCTAGTAGACTCCTACAATGAGCAGTTCTTC	CASTLVDSYNEQFF
TRBV5-4	-	-	TRBJ2-3	TGTGCCAGCAGCCCTGGGACTGCCTACACAGATACGCAGTATTTT	CASSPGTAYTDTQYF
TRBV6-5	-	-	TRBJ1-5	TGTGCCAGCAGCAAACGTGGACAGCGTGAACAGCCCCAGCATTTT	CASSKRGQREQPQHF
TRBV30	-	-	TRBJ2-7	TGTGCCTGGAAGAGTTCCTACGAGCAGTACTTC	CAWKSSYEQYF
TRBV7-9	TRBD1	-	TRBJ2-5	TGTGCCAGCAGTGGGAAACAGGGGATTGGAAAGGAGACCCAGTACTTC	CASSGKQGIGKETQYF
TRBV11-2	TRBD2	many	TRBJ2-1	TGTGCCAGCAGCTTTGGGACTAGCAAAGAGCAGTTCTTC	CASSFGTSKEQFF
TRBV18	-	once	TRBJ2-1	TGTGCCAGCGCCCCTACGAATGAGCAGTTCTTC	CASAPTNEQFF
TRBV5-4	-	-	TRBJ2-3	TGTGCCAGCAGCTTGGGGACAGTTCGTACAGATACGCAGTATTTT	CASSLGTVRTDTQYF
TRBV27	TRBD1	-	TRBJ1-2	TGTGCCAGCAGTAGAATCGACAGGGGATATGGCTACACCTTC	CASSRIDRGYGYTF
TRBV5-6	TRBD1	-	TRBJ2-7	TGTGCCAGCAGCTCCGGGACAGGGAGGTACGAGCAGTACTTC	CASSSGTGRYEQYF
TRBV6-5	-	-	TRBJ2-7	TGTGCCAGCAGAACAAACCTAGACCCCGGGAACGAGCAGTACTTC	CASRTNLDPGNEQYF
TRBV10-2	-	-	TRBJ2-7	TGCGCCAGCAGTGAAACAGGGCGGGACGAGCAGTACTTC	CASSETGRDEQYF
TRBV11-2	TRBD2	few	TRBJ2-7	TGTGCCATCCGGGTAGGGGAGGGTTACGAGCAGTACTTC	CAIRVGEGYEQYF
TRBV28	-	-	TRBJ2-5	TGTGCCAGCAGTCACTCTAGCCTATACCAAGAGACCCAGTACTTC	CASSHSSLYQETQYF
TRBV4-3	-	few	TRBJ1-1	TGCGCCAGCAGCCAAGTAATAGGGGGGGACACTGAAGCTTTCTTT	CASSQVIGGDTEAFF